The 3 T cell receptor beta chains below all came from one sample that was sequenced in a study of blood T cells in healthy people across ages. A sample-barcoded 5' primer and a J-beta primer mix were used in a second PCR of about 7 to 11 cycles. TCRdb fed the 5' RACE reads into MiXCR, producing one record per CDR3 protein. This sample carries roughly 900,000 distinct CDR3 sequences, more than 25% of them seen once, and the ten largest clones take roughly 17%. The sequencing sample was made of blood. The receptor source for this set is an elderly woman in good health.

This clonotype was recorded at least ten times. This rearrangement joins TRBV5-5 to TRBJ2-3, with D possibly being TRBD2 (5 bases). Germline loops: CDR1 SGHKS, CDR2 YYEKEE (reference sequence). The CDR3 is 15 amino acids. The V end lost 0 bases, the J end lost 6 bases, and 14 bases lay between the germline ends. The chain's CDR3 is CASSLVVARADTQYF. For the CDR3, the DNA is TGTGCCAGCAGCTTGGTGGTCGCGAGGGCTGATACGCAGTATTTT.

In the case of this clonotype: At one end the junction does not follow the germline gene, possibly because of a read error. The gene calls are TRBV9 and TRBJ1-3; possible D gene TRBD1, 5 bases. Germline V gene sequence: CDR1 SGDLS, CDR2 YYNGEE. This CDR3 spans 14 amino acids. CDR3 loop: CASSATVSGTTIYF. The CDR3 nucleotides read TGTGCCAGCAGCGCGACAGTTTCTGGAACCACCATATATTTT.

This clonotype has only a few counts. The J gene is TRBJ2-3, the V gene TRBV4-1; D is undetermined. CDR1 and CDR2 (germline): MGHRA, YSYEKL. V was cut by 3 bases and J by 7 bases, with 14 bases left in between. The CDR3 covers 14 residues. CDR3 sequence reads: CASSQGSGWYTQYF. The DNA for the CDR3 is TGCGCCAGCAGCCAGGGGTCCGGATGGTATACGCAGTATTTT.